The 24 T cell receptor beta chains given below trace back to one sample, sequenced in a study of T cell changes during pregnancy in multiple sclerosis. Sequencing was performed with immunoSEQ multiplex PCR; in TCRdb, only in-frame clones are kept and a portion is missing. The sample carries 100,000 or so clones, roughly 90% recorded once. The sequences come from peripheral blood, collected after pregnancy. Every receptor here comes from a female donor with multiple sclerosis, enrolled in a pregnancy study.

The chain employs TRBV7-9 and TRBJ2-1, with TRBD1 identical over 7 bases. Germline V lookup: CDR1 SEHNR, CDR2 FQNEAQ (reference sequence). The CDR3 runs to 16 residues. V dropped 5 bases and J dropped 10; count of bases not matched to a gene: 17. CDR3 in DNA: TGTGCCAGCAGCCCAGTTACCCTCGACAGGGTTGGGGAGCAGTTCTTC. This codes for CASSPVTLDRVGEQFF.

The chain has TRBV7-3 and TRBJ1-1; TRBD1 aligns across 8 bases. The CDR3 runs 15 residues. CDR1 SGHTA and CDR2 FQGTGA come from the germline V gene. After removal of 5 bases from V and 1 base from J, the junction contained 6 bases not matched to a gene. For the CDR3, the DNA is TGTGCCAGCAGCCCCGGACAGGGATCGAACACTGAAGCTTTCTTT. Amino acids: CASSPGQGSNTEAFF. Variable domain in full (rest from reference TRBV7-3 and TRBJ1-1): GAGVSQTPSNKVTEKGKYVELRCDPISGHTALYWYRQSLGQGPEFLIYFQGTGAADDSGLPNDRFFAVRPEGSVSTLKIQRTERGDSAVYLCASSPGQGSNTEAFFGQGTRLTVV.

The chain uses TRBV4-3 and TRBJ2-3; a possible D gene is TRBD2 (5 bases). The V and J ends lost 4 bases and 4 bases respectively, with 9 bases between them. Germline V gives CDR1 LGHNA, CDR2 YSLEER. The CDR3 contains 13 residues. CDR3 DNA: TGCGCCAGCAGCCCCCGGCGGGCAGATACGCAGTATTTT. It is translated as CASSPRRADTQYF.

The chain employs TRBV5-6 and TRBJ2-1, with 11 bases lining up with TRBD2. The trim removed 4 bases at V and 7 bases at J, leaving 10 bases unmatched. This CDR3 is 16 amino acids long. The germline gives CDR1 SGHDT, CDR2 YYEEEE. CDR3 DNA sequence: TGTGCCAGCAGCCCCTCCCTAGCGGGGGGACTAAATGAGCAGTTCTTC. Its protein product is CASSPSLAGGLNEQFF.

This chain connects TRBV28 to TRBJ2-7, with 8 positions matching TRBD1. Germline V gene data show CDR1 as MDHEN and CDR2 as SYDVKM. CDR3 length: 16 residues. Trimming took 4 bases from V and 1 from J; bases not matched to a gene: 9. CDR3 in amino acids: CASSSQGELASYEQYF. CDR3 sequence (DNA): TGTGCCAGCAGTTCACAGGGGGAACTAGCATCCTACGAGCAGTACTTC.

The table lists this clone with a count of one. V is TRBV11-2 and J is TRBJ2-5; tentative D call: TRBD1 (6 bases). The V gene lost 8 bases and the J gene lost 0 bases, with 10 bases spanning the gap. Germline CDR1 is SGHAT and CDR2 is FQNNGV. This CDR3 spans 13 amino acids. CDR3 bases: TGTGCCAGCTTAAGGGGGAACCAAGAGACCCAGTACTTC. Its translation: CASLRGNQETQYF.

A few counts support this clone. J is TRBJ1-1 and V is TRBV9, with D possibly matching TRBD1 (5 bases). CDR1 is SGDLS and CDR2 is YYNGEE in the germline V gene. The CDR3 contains 14 residues. V lost 4 bases to trimming and J lost 6 bases, with 16 bases between them. The CDR3 DNA sequence: TGTGCCAGCAGCCCCATAGGCGGGGCCCCTGAAGCTTTCTTT. The encoded protein is CASSPIGGAPEAFF. The whole variable domain, filled in from reference TRBV9 and TRBJ1-1, reads DSGVTQTPKHLITATGQRVTLRCSPRSGDLSVYWYQQSLDQGLQFLIQYYNGEERAKGNILERFSAQQFPDLHSELNLSSLELGDSALYFCASSPIGGAPEAFFGQGTRLTVV.

The rearrangement uses TRBV6-6 and TRBJ2-7, with TRBD1 as a possible D gene (5 bases). V was pared by 5 bases and J by 3 bases, with 14 bases between. Looked up from germline, CDR1 is MNHNY and CDR2 is SVGAGI (reference sequence). The CDR3 covers 14 residues. Here the CDR3 DNA reads TGTGCCAGCAGTCCCAGGGTTCGTGGCTACGAGCAGTACTTC. It is translated as CASSPRVRGYEQYF.

CDR3 nucleotide sequence: TGCGCCAGCAGCTTGGAAGGCGGGAGGGCCCAAGATACGCAGTATTTT. Protein: CASSLEGGRAQDTQYF. V gene TRBV5-1 combines with J gene TRBJ2-3, with 9 nucleotides matching TRBD2. Germline V gene lookup returns CDR1 SGHRS and CDR2 YFSETQ. This CDR3 has 16 residues. V lost 0 bases, J lost 5 bases, and 7 bases stayed unmatched.

The chain employs TRBV20-1 and TRBJ2-2; D is undetermined. Trimming took 3 bases from V and 5 from J, leaving 4 bases between them. CDR1 and CDR2 from the germline V gene are DFQATT and SNEGSKA (reference sequence). The CDR3 is 11 amino acids. This CDR3 is CSASPTGELFF. The CDR3 nucleotides read TGCAGTGCTAGTCCTACCGGGGAGCTGTTTTTT.

V and J are TRBV7-3 and TRBJ2-3; TRBD1 might be the D (6 bases). The CDR3 extends over 13 amino acids. V dropped 5 bases and J dropped 4 bases, with 10 bases sitting between them. Germline CDR1 is SGHTA and CDR2 is FQGTGA. Here the CDR3 DNA reads TGTGCCAGCAGCCGGCAGGGGCCAGATACGCAGTATTTT. Protein: CASSRQGPDTQYF.

The rearrangement joins TRBV28 to TRBJ1-5; 8 nucleotides align to TRBD1. V lost 3 bases and J lost 7; bases outside the gene matches: 8. Germline assignment: CDR1 MDHEN and CDR2 SYDVKM. This CDR3 spans 15 amino acids. The CDR3 DNA reads as TGTGCCAGCAGTTTGAGGGACAGGAGCCTGCAGCCCCAGCATTTT. It specifies CASSLRDRSLQPQHF.

The chain has TRBV28 and TRBJ2-5, with TRBD1 matching over 10 bases. This CDR3 is built from 14 residues. CDR1 and CDR2 from the germline V gene are MDHEN and SYDVKM. J gave up 5 bases and V 6 bases, and 6 bases lay outside the gene matches. In DNA, the CDR3 is TGTGCCAGCAGCTTGACAGGGGGCGGGGAGACCCAGTACTTC. Its translation is CASSLTGGGETQYF. Together with reference TRBV28 and TRBJ2-5, the CDR3 gives the full variable domain: DVKVTQSSRYLVKRTGEKVFLECVQDMDHENMFWYRQDPGLGLRLIYFSYDVKMKEKGDIPEGYSVSREKKERFSLILESASTNQTSMYLCASSLTGGGETQYFGPGTRLLVL.

The chain recombines TRBV28 with TRBJ2-1; 8 positions agree with TRBD1. The CDR3 is 15 amino acids. V lost 6 bases, J lost 7 bases, and 11 bases stayed unmatched. Germline V CDR1 and CDR2: MDHEN, SYDVKM. CDR3 sequence reads: CASRPLRGLRNEQFF. In DNA, the CDR3 is TGTGCCAGCAGACCGCTCAGGGGGCTGAGGAATGAGCAGTTCTTC.

This clone has just one count. The genes are TRBV29-1 and TRBJ2-7; no clear D. CDR1 and CDR2 from the germline V gene are SQVTM and ANQGSEA. The CDR3 length is 14 residues. V lost 7 bases to trimming and J lost 2 bases, with 18 bases between them. The CDR3 sequence is CSAALTGFPYEQYF. CDR3 DNA sequence: TGCAGCGCTGCCTTGACCGGGTTTCCCTACGAGCAGTACTTC.

This clone was counted at least ten times. The J gene is TRBJ2-4, the V gene TRBV11-2; D is ambiguous. The germline V gene encodes CDR1 SGHAT and CDR2 FQNNGV. V was trimmed by 5 bases and J by 6 bases, leaving 8 bases between them. The CDR3 length is 12 residues. CDR3 coding DNA: TGTGCCAGCAGCCCCCTATCAAACATTCAGTACTTC. Translation: CASSPLSNIQYF.

This clone was seen a few times. The rearrangement links TRBV30 to TRBJ1-3; tentative D call: TRBD1 (5 bases). The CDR3 runs to 13 residues. Germline lookup yields CDR1 GTSNPN and CDR2 SVGIG (reference sequence). V was trimmed by 0 bases and J by 9 bases, leaving 12 bases between them. As DNA, the CDR3 is TGTGCCTGGAGTGTAAACGTAGACAGCACCATATATTTT. Protein sequence: CAWSVNVDSTIYF.

The chain combines TRBV29-1 with TRBJ2-5; D gene uncertain. V lost 7 bases and J lost 4, with 22 bases in between. The germline V gene encodes CDR1 SQVTM and CDR2 ANQGSEA. CDR3 length equals 15 residues. For the CDR3, the DNA is TGCAGCGGTCTCCGGGTCGCTCCTTCCGTAGAGACCCAGTACTTC. As protein: CSGLRVAPSVETQYF. Looking up the rest from reference TRBV29-1 and TRBJ2-5 gives the full variable domain: SAVISQKPSRDICQRGTSLTIQCQVDSQVTMMFWYRQQPGQSLTLIATANQGSEATYESGFVIDKFPISRPNLTFSTLTVSNMSPEDSSIYLCSGLRVAPSVETQYFGPGTRLLVL.

The chain is built from TRBV5-1 and TRBJ1-6; D is perhaps TRBD1 (6 bases). Germline CDR1 is SGHRS and CDR2 is YFSETQ. V was pared by 1 base and J by 6 bases, with 8 bases between. CDR3 length: 14 residues. CDR3: CASSLQGLNSPLHF. In DNA, the CDR3 is TGCGCCAGCAGCTTGCAGGGGCTTAATTCACCCCTCCACTTT.

This sequence joins TRBV25-1 and TRBJ2-1; 9 bases match TRBD2. In germline, CDR1 is MGHDK, CDR2 SYGVNS. V lost 6 bases, J lost 10 bases, and 16 bases stayed unmatched. This CDR3 has 16 residues. The chain's CDR3 is CASRRPSGTGEGEQFF. The CDR3, as DNA: TGTGCCAGCAGAAGACCTAGCGGGACTGGAGAGGGGGAGCAGTTCTTC.

The chain recombines TRBV7-8 with TRBJ1-2; maybe TRBD1 (6 bases). Trimming stripped 5 bases from V and 4 bases from J, with 20 bases between. CDR3 length: 16 amino acids. Germline lookup yields CDR1 SGHVS and CDR2 FQNEAQ. The DNA of the CDR3 is TGTGCCAGCAGCCCGACCACAGGGCGTCGGGTCTATGGCTACACCTTC. Translation gives CASSPTTGRRVYGYTF.

The sample holds a few counts of this clone. This sequence joins TRBV7-3 and TRBJ2-7; 8 bases line up with TRBD1. CDR3 length: 15 amino acids. Unmatched junction bases numbered 11, after V lost 6 bases and J lost 4 bases. CDR1 SGHTA and CDR2 FQGTGA come from the germline V gene. CDR3 protein: CASSPEGTGLYEQYF. The CDR3 nucleotides are TGTGCCAGCAGTCCCGAAGGGACAGGACTTTACGAGCAGTACTTC.

This sequence joins TRBV7-9 and TRBJ1-2, with D uncertain. The CDR3 is 15 residues long. Germline-derived CDR1 and CDR2 are SEHNR and FQNEAQ (reference sequence). V was shortened by 10 bases and J by 2 bases, with 20 bases between the two germline ends. The CDR3 coding sequence is TGTGCCACCAAACCCAACACCGCACCAAACTATGGCTACACCTTC. This encodes CATKPNTAPNYGYTF.

The CDR3 sequence is CASSLAPQGGGQYF. The CDR3 coding sequence is TGTGCCAGCAGCTTAGCCCCACAGGGTGGAGGGCAGTACTTC. The chain joins TRBV11-1 to TRBJ2-7; D might be TRBD1 (6 bases). This CDR3 spans 14 amino acids. CDR1 and CDR2 (germline): SGHAT, FQDESV (reference sequence). V gave up 0 bases and J gave up 9 bases, with 15 bases separating them.